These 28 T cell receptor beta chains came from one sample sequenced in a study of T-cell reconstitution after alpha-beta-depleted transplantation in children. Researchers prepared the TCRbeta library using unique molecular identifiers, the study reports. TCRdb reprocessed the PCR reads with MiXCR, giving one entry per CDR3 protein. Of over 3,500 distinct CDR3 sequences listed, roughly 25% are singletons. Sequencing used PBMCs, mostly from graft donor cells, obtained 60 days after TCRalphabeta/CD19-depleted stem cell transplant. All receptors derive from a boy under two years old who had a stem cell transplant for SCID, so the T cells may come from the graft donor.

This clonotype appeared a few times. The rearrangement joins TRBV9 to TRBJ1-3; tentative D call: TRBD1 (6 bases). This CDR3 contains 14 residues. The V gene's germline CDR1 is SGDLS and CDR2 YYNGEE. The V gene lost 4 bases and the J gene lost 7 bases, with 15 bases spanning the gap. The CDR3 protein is CASSSLGGINTIYF. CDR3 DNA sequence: TGTGCCAGCAGCTCCCTAGGGGGGATCAACACCATATATTTT. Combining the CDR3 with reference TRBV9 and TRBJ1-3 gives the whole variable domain DSGVTQTPKHLITATGQRVTLRCSPRSGDLSVYWYQQSLDQGLQFLIQYYNGEERAKGNILERFSAQQFPDLHSELNLSSLELGDSALYFCASSSLGGINTIYFGEGSWLTVV.

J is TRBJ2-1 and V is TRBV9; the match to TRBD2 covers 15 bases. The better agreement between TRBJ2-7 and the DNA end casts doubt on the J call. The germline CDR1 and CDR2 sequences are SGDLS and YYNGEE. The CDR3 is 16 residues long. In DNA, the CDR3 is TGTGCCAGCAGCGCGCGGACTAGCGGGAGGGACGACGAGCAGTACTTC. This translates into CASSARTSGRDDEQYF.

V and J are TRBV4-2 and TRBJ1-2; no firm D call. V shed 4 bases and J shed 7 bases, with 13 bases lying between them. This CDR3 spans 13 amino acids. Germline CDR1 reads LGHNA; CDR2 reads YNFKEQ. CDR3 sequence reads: CASSPGLICGYTF. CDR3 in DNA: TGTGCCAGCAGCCCCGGACTTATCTGTGGCTACACCTTC.

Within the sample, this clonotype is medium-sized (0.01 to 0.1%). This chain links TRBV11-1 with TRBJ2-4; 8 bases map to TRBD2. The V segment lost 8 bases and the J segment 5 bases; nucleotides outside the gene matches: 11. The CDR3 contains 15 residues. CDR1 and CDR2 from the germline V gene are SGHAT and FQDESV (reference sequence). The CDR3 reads CASAGRRGDQNIQYF. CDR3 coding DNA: TGTGCCAGCGCGGGACGGCGGGGGGACCAAAACATTCAGTACTTC.

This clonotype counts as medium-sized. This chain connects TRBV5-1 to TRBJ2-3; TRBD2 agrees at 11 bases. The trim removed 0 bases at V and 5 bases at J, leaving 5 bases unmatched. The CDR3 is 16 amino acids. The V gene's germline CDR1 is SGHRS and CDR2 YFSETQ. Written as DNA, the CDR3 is TGCGCCAGCAGCTTGGATAGCGGGGGGGCGGGAGATACGCAGTATTTT. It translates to CASSLDSGGAGDTQYF.

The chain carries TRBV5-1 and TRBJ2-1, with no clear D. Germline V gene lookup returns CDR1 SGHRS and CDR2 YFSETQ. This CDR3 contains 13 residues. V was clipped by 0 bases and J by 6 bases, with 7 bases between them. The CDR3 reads CASSLGAGNEQFF. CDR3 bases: TGCGCCAGCAGCTTGGGGGCAGGCAATGAGCAGTTCTTC.

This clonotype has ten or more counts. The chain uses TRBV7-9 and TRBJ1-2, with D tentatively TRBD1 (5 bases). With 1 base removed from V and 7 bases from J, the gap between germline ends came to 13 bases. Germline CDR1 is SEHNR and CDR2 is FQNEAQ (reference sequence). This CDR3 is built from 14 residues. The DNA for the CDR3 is TGTGCCAGCAGCTTAGACCAGGGTACCGCTGGCTACACCTTC. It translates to CASSLDQGTAGYTF.

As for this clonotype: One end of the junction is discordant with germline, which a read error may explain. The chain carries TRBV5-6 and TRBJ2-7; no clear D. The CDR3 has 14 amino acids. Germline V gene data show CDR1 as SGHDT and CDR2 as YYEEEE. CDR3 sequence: CAISTGLFSYEQYF. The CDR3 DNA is TGTGCCATCAGCACCGGGCTGTTCTCCTACGAGCAGTACTTC.

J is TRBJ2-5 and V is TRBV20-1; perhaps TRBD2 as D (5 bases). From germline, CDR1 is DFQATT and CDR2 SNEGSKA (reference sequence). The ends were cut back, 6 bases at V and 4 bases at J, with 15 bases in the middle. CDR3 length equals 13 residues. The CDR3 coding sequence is TGCAGTGCAGAGGGCGGTCTAAGAGAGACCCAGTACTTC. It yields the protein CSAEGGLRETQYF.

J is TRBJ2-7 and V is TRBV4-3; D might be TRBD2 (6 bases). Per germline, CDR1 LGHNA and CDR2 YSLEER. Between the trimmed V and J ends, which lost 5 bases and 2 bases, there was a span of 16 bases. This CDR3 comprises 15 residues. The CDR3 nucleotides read TGCGCCAGCAGCTCGGGGACTCAAAATACCTACGAGCAGTACTTC. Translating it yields CASSSGTQNTYEQYF.

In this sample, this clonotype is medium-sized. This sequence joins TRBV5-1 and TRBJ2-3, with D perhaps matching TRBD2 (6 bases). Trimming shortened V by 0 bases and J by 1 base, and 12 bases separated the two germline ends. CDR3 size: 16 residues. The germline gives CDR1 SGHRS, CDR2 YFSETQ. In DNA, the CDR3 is TGCGCCAGCAGCTTGGACTCCGGGGGAGGCACAGATACGCAGTATTTT. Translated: CASSLDSGGGTDTQYF.

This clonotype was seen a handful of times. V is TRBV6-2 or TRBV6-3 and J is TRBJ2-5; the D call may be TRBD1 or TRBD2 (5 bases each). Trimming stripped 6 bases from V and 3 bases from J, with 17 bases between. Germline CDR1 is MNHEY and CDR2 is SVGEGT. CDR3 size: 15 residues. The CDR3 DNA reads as TGTGCCAGCAGGCCCTTCGGGACCCCTAAAGAGACCCAGTACTTC. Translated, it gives CASRPFGTPKETQYF.

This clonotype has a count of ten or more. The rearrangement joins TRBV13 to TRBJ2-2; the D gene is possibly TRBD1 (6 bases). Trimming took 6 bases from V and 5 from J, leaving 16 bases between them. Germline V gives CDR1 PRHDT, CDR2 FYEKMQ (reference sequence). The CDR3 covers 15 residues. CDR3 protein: CASRPGTRGTGELFF. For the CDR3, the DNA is TGTGCCAGCAGGCCCGGGACAAGAGGAACCGGGGAGCTGTTTTTT.

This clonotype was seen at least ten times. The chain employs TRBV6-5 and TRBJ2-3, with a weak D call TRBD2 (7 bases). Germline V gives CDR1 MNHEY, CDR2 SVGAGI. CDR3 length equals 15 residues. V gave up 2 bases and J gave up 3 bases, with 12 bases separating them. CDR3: CASSYAGEGTDTQYF. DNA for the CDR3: TGTGCCAGCAGTTACGCAGGGGAGGGGACAGATACGCAGTATTTT.

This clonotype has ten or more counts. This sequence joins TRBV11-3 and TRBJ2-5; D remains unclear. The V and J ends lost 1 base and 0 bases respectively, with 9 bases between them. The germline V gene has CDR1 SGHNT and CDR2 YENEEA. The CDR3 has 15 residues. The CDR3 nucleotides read TGTGCCAGCAGCTTAGGGGTCGAGTACCAAGAGACCCAGTACTTC. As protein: CASSLGVEYQETQYF.

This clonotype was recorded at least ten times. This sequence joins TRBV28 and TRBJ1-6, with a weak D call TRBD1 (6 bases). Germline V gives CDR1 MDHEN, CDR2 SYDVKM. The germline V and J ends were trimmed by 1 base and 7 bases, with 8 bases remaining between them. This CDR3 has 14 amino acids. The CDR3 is CASSLYRENSPLHF. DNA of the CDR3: TGTGCCAGCAGTTTATACAGGGAGAATTCACCCCTCCACTTT. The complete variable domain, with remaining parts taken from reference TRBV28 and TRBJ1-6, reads DVKVTQSSRYLVKRTGEKVFLECVQDMDHENMFWYRQDPGLGLRLIYFSYDVKMKEKGDIPEGYSVSREKKERFSLILESASTNQTSMYLCASSLYRENSPLHFGNGTRLTVT.

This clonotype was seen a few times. In DNA form, the CDR3 reads TGTGCCAGTCAGGGGGACAGGGGTGGGAATGAGCAGTTCTTC. This codes for CASQGDRGGNEQFF. The V gene is TRBV19, the J gene TRBJ2-1; 10 nucleotides align to TRBD1. Per the germline V gene, CDR1 is LNHDA and CDR2 is SQIVND (reference sequence). The CDR3 sequence is 14 residues long. V was clipped by 8 bases and J by 7 bases; unmatched bases: 8.

The chain's CDR3 is CASSPAESSYNEQFF. CDR3 in DNA: TGTGCCAGCAGTCCAGCGGAGAGCTCCTACAATGAGCAGTTCTTC. V and J are TRBV27 and TRBJ2-1; TRBD2 is a possible D gene (5 bases). V lost 5 bases and J 0 bases, leaving 11 bases between the germline ends. There are 15 residues in the CDR3. The V gene's germline CDR1 is MNHEY and CDR2 SMNVEV (reference sequence).

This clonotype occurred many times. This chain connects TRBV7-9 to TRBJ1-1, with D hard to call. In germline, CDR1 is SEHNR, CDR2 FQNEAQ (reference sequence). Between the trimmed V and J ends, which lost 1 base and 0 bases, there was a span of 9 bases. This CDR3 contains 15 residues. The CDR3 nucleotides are TGTGCCAGCAGCTTAGACGTGGTGGTGAACACTGAAGCTTTCTTT. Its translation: CASSLDVVVNTEAFF.

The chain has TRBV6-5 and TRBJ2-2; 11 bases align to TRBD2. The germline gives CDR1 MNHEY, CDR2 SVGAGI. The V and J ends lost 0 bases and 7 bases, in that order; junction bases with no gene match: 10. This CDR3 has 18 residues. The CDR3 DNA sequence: TGTGCCAGCAGTTACTCGAGACTAGCGGGATCGGCGGTCGGGGAGCTGTTTTTT. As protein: CASSYSRLAGSAVGELFF.

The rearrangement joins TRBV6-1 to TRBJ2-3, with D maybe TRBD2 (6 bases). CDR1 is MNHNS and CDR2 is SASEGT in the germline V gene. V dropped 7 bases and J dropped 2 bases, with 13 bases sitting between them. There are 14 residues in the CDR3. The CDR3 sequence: CASMDRGLTDTQYF. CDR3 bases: TGTGCCAGCATGGACCGGGGACTCACAGATACGCAGTATTTT.

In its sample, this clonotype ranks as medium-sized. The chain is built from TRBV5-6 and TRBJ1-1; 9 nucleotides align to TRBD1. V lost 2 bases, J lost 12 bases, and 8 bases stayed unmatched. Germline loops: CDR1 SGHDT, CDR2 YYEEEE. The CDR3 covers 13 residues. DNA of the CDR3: TGTGCCAGCAGCTTAGTGGACAGGGGAGTACCTTTCTTT. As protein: CASSLVDRGVPFF.

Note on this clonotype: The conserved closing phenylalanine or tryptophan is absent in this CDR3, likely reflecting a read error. The CDR3 DNA follows: TGTGCCTGCTGCCAAGACCGTGTAAGGAGCGGGGGGGTCCAAGAGACCCAGTACTCC. It codes for CACCQDRVRSGGVQETQYS. The chain carries TRBV3-1 and TRBJ2-5; 10 bases agree with TRBD2. The CDR3 has 19 amino acids. After removal of 11 bases from V and 1 base from J, the junction contained 22 bases not matched to a gene. In germline, CDR1 is LGHDT, CDR2 YNNKEL (reference sequence).

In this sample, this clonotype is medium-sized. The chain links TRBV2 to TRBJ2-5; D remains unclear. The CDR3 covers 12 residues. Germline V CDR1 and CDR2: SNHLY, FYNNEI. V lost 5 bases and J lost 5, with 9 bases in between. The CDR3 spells CASSMGWETQYF. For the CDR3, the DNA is TGTGCCAGCAGTATGGGTTGGGAGACCCAGTACTTC.

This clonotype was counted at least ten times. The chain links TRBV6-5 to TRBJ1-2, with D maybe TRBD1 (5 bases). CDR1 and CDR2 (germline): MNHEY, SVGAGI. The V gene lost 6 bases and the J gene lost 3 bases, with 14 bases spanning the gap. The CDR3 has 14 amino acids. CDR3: CASSLRAGYYGYTF. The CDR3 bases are TGTGCCAGCAGCCTTAGGGCAGGGTACTATGGCTACACCTTC.

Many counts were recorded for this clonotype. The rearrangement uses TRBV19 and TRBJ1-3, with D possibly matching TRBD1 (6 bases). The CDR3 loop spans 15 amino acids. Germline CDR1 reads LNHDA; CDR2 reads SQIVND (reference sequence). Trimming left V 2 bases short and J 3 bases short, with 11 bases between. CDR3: CASSITPDSGNTIYF. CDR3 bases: TGTGCCAGTAGTATAACCCCGGACAGTGGAAACACCATATATTTT.

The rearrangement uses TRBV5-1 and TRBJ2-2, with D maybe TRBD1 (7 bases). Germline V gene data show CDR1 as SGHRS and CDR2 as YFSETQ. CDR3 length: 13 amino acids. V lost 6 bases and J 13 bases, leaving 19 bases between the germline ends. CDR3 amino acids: CASNQGGDLGLFF. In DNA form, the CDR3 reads TGCGCCAGCAACCAGGGGGGCGACTTAGGGCTGTTTTTT.

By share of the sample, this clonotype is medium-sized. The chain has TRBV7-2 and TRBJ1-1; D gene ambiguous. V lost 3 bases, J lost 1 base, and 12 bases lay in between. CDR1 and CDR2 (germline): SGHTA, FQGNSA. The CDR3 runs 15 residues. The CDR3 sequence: CASSLRRAKNTEAFF. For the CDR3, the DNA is TGTGCCAGCAGCTTGCGCAGAGCTAAGAACACTGAAGCTTTCTTT.